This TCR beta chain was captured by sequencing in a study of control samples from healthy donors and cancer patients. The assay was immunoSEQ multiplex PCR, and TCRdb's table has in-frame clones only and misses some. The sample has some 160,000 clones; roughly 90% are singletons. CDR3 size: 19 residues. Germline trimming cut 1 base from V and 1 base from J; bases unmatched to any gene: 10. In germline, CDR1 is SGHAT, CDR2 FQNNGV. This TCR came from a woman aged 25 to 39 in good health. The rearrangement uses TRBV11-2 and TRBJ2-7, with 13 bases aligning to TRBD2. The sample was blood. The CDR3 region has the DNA TGTGCCAGCAGCTTAGGACTAGCGGGAGGTATTTTGAGTTCCTACGAGCAGTACTTC. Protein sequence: CASSLGLAGGILSSYEQYF.